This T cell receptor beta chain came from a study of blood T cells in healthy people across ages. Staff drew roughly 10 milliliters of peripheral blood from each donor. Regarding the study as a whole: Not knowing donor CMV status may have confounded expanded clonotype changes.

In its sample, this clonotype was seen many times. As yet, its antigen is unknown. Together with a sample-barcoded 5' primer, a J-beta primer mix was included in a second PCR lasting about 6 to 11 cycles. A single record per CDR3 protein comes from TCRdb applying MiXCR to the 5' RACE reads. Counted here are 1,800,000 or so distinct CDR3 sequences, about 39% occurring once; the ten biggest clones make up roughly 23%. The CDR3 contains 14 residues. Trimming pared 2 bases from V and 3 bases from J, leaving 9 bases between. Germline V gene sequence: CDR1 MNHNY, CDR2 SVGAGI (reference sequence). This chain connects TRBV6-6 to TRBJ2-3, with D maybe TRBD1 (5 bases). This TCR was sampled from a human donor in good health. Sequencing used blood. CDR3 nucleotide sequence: TGTGCCAGCAGTTACGGGCAGGGAACAGATACGCAGTATTTT. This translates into CASSYGQGTDTQYF.